Each of the 18 T cell receptor beta chains below was sequenced from the same sample in a study of T cell responses to AZD1222 COVID-19 vaccine. The protocol was immunoSEQ multiplex PCR, while the TCRdb copy is restricted to in-frame clones and leaves out a portion. Counted here are 100,000 to 120,000 clones, over 85% occurring once; the ten biggest clones make up over 2%. Sequencing used peripheral blood, obtained 28 days after the second AZD1222 dose. Receptors were obtained from an adult who received the AZD1222 COVID-19 vaccine.

The rearrangement uses TRBV19 and TRBJ1-2; no reliable D call. Trimming shortened V by 5 bases and J by 1 base, and 8 bases separated the two germline ends. The CDR3 has 13 residues. From germline, CDR1 is LNHDA and CDR2 SQIVND (reference sequence). In nucleotides, the CDR3 is TGTGCCAGTAGTTCGAGAGTTAACTATGGCTACACCTTC. Translation gives CASSSRVNYGYTF.

Regarding this clone: Other DNA sequences in the same sample also yield this CDR3. The rearrangement links TRBV7-9 to TRBJ1-1; D is uncertain. Trimming removed 3 bases at V and 5 bases at J, with 10 bases between. CDR1 and CDR2 from the germline V gene are SEHNR and FQNEAQ (reference sequence). The CDR3 totals 13 residues. The CDR3 spells CASSFGGGTEAFF. CDR3 sequence (DNA): TGTGCCAGCAGCTTTGGAGGAGGGACTGAAGCTTTCTTT.

The V gene is TRBV7-6, the J gene TRBJ1-5; D might be TRBD1 (5 bases). Trimming cost V 5 bases and J 6 bases, with 23 bases left between them. The CDR3 spans 17 residues. Germline V gene sequence: CDR1 SGHVS, CDR2 FNYEAQ. The DNA of the CDR3 is TGTGCCAGCAGCCTCCAGATTAGGTACGTGAGGGGTCAGCCCCAGCATTTT. Its protein is CASSLQIRYVRGQPQHF.

This clone is a singleton in its sample. V and J are TRBV5-4 and TRBJ2-1; D may be TRBD1 (6 bases). The CDR3 totals 15 residues. V lost 4 bases, J lost 1 base, and 12 bases lay in between. In germline, CDR1 is SGHNT, CDR2 YYREEE (reference sequence). CDR3 in DNA: TGTGCCAGCAGCCCTCGGGACAAGTCCTACAATGAGCAGTTCTTC. This encodes CASSPRDKSYNEQFF.

As DNA, the CDR3 is TGCGCCAGCAGCTTGGCACGTACGGACCACGAGCAGTACTTC. The encoded protein is CASSLARTDHEQYF. The chain is built from TRBV5-1 and TRBJ2-7; D unclear. Trimming removed 0 bases at V and 5 bases at J, with 12 bases between. There are 14 residues in the CDR3. Germline-derived CDR1 and CDR2 are SGHRS and YFSETQ.

The chain carries TRBV5-6 and TRBJ2-5, with D possibly being TRBD1 or TRBD2 (6 bases each). The CDR3 loop spans 13 amino acids. The V and J ends lost 2 bases and 5 bases respectively, with 10 bases between them. Germline V gene lookup returns CDR1 SGHDT and CDR2 YYEEEE. DNA for the CDR3: TGTGCCAGCAGCTTCGGGGGCGATGAGACCCAGTACTTC. This translates into CASSFGGDETQYF.

The rearrangement links TRBV15 to TRBJ2-1, with no clear D. This CDR3 is 12 amino acids long. Between the trimmed V and J ends, which lost 0 bases and 12 bases, there was a span of 9 bases. Germline V gives CDR1 LNHNV, CDR2 YYDKDF (reference sequence). As DNA, the CDR3 is TGTGCCACCAGCAGAGATTTTCAGAGGCAGTTCTTC. Translating gives CATSRDFQRQFF.

The rearrangement joins TRBV2 to TRBJ1-4, with 9 nucleotides matching TRBD1. The CDR3 extends over 13 amino acids. The germline V gene has CDR1 SNHLY and CDR2 FYNNEI. Losses at the gene ends were 9 bases for V and 8 bases for J; bases not matched to a gene: 7. The CDR3 protein is CASSQGAREKLFF. In DNA, the CDR3 is TGTGCCAGTTCACAGGGGGCGCGAGAAAAACTGTTTTTT.

The V and J genes are TRBV27 and TRBJ2-5, with a weak D call TRBD1 (6 bases). Germline V gives CDR1 MNHEY, CDR2 SMNVEV (reference sequence). The CDR3 has 15 residues. Trimming cost V 4 bases and J 4 bases, with 16 bases left between them. DNA for the CDR3: TGTGCCAGCAGTTCGACAGGATCCTATGGAGAGACCCAGTACTTC. Translation gives CASSSTGSYGETQYF.

This clone has a single count. The chain recombines TRBV6-5 with TRBJ2-5; D uncertain. The CDR3 covers 14 residues. Germline loops: CDR1 MNHEY, CDR2 SVGAGI. The germline V and J ends were trimmed by 5 bases and 2 bases, with 12 bases remaining between them. The CDR3 sequence is CASSPGTYQETQYF. DNA of the CDR3: TGTGCCAGCAGTCCCGGAACTTATCAAGAGACCCAGTACTTC.

V and J are TRBV5-4 and TRBJ2-1; D might be TRBD2 (5 bases). The CDR3 is 16 amino acids. V lost 4 bases to trimming and J lost 1 base, with 15 bases between them. The germline gives CDR1 SGHNT, CDR2 YYREEE (reference sequence). CDR3 in DNA: TGTGCCAGCAGCCCCTCGGGGTCGGGGTCCTACAATGAGCAGTTCTTC. Protein sequence: CASSPSGSGSYNEQFF.

The chain uses TRBV14 and TRBJ2-5, with D perhaps given as TRBD1 or TRBD2 (6 bases each). Germline V gene lookup returns CDR1 SGHDN and CDR2 FVKESK. Between the trimmed V and J ends, which lost 1 base and 5 bases, there was a span of 14 bases. This CDR3 has 15 amino acids. CDR3 residues: CASSQVGGWVETQYF. DNA of the CDR3: TGTGCCAGCAGCCAAGTGGGGGGCTGGGTGGAGACCCAGTACTTC.

The V gene is TRBV7-2, the J gene TRBJ2-7, with D perhaps TRBD1 (6 bases). Trimming removed 1 base at V and 2 bases at J, with 12 bases between. The CDR3 runs to 15 residues. Germline assignment: CDR1 SGHTA and CDR2 FQGNSA. The CDR3 loop is CASSLEWGPTYEQYF. Written as DNA, the CDR3 is TGTGCCAGCAGCTTAGAATGGGGGCCGACCTACGAGCAGTACTTC.

V usage is TRBV5-1 and J usage is TRBJ2-7, with 10 nucleotides matching TRBD2. The V and J ends lost 5 bases and 2 bases, in that order; junction bases with no gene match: 7. From germline, CDR1 is SGHRS and CDR2 YFSETQ. The CDR3 contains 15 residues. The CDR3 spells CASRELAGNPYEQYF. The CDR3 DNA follows: TGCGCCAGCAGAGAACTAGCGGGGAACCCCTACGAGCAGTACTTC.

J is TRBJ2-1 and V is TRBV9; tentative D call: TRBD2 (5 bases). Trimming removed 3 bases from V and 16 bases from J, with 17 bases in between. The CDR3 is 12 amino acids. From germline, CDR1 is SGDLS and CDR2 YYNGEE. CDR3 sequence: CASSADFQSRFF. DNA for the CDR3: TGTGCCAGCAGCGCGGACTTCCAGTCCCGATTCTTC. Variable domain in full (rest from reference TRBV9 and TRBJ2-1): DSGVTQTPKHLITATGQRVTLRCSPRSGDLSVYWYQQSLDQGLQFLIQYYNGEERAKGNILERFSAQQFPDLHSELNLSSLELGDSALYFCASSADFQSRFFGPGTRLTVL.

This chain uses TRBV4-2 with TRBJ2-2, with D unclear. CDR3 length: 16 residues. Germline assignment: CDR1 LGHNA and CDR2 YNFKEQ. Trimming removed 4 bases at V and 0 bases at J, with 12 bases between. CDR3 protein: CASSLRPPPNTGELFF. CDR3 coding DNA: TGTGCCAGCAGCCTCCGTCCTCCTCCGAACACCGGGGAGCTGTTTTTT.

This chain's CDR3 is CSATQGYGYTF. Here the CDR3 DNA reads TGCAGTGCAACCCAGGGCTATGGCTACACCTTC. V gene TRBV20-1 combines with J gene TRBJ1-2; a weak D match, TRBD1 (5 bases). From germline, CDR1 is DFQATT and CDR2 SNEGSKA (reference sequence). Trimming stripped 6 bases from V and 4 bases from J, with 9 bases between. CDR3 length equals 11 residues.

The V gene is TRBV5-6, the J gene TRBJ1-1, with D tentatively TRBD1 (5 bases). Germline loops: CDR1 SGHDT, CDR2 YYEEEE. The V gene lost 6 bases and the J gene lost 1 base, with 10 bases spanning the gap. The CDR3 has 13 residues. As DNA, the CDR3 is TGTGCCAGCACTGCGGGGGGGAACACTGAAGCTTTCTTT. Translated: CASTAGGNTEAFF.